This T cell receptor beta chain was retrieved from a study of human T cells and chemical hapten exposure. At the level of the study: In the sensitization step, 2% DPC was placed on about 2 cm by about 2 cm of upper inner arm skin.

Time point reported: patch test 2, 6 weeks after DPC sensitization. Treatment given: therapeutic diphenylcyclopropenone sensitization with weekly scalp DPC. Blood was collected ahead of every patch test applied. CDR1 and CDR2 (germline): MDHEN, SYDVKM. This CDR3 comprises 14 residues. V lost 4 bases and J lost 5; bases outside the gene matches: 6. This clonotype was observed a few times. Under the authors' procedure: Samples contained a median of about 100,000 TCRs, with a range of about 23,224 to 700,000. Via MiXCR, TCRdb re-called the RACE reads, giving one row per CDR3 protein. Here the V and J calls rest on TCRdb's processing, not on the authors' analysis. Among under 450,000 distinct CDR3 sequences listed, over 6% were seen once.

The starting material was whole blood, obtained in connection with sensitization to the hapten diphenylcyclopropenone (DPC). The rearrangement joins TRBV28 to TRBJ1-1; 8 bases map to TRBD1. The TCR sequence derives from a woman between 18 and 29 years old with alopecia areata. Some clones in this sample may be carry-over from other donors' samples. Here the CDR3 DNA reads TGTGCCAGCAGTTCCGGACAGGGATTAACTGAAGCTTTCTTT. Encoded protein: CASSSGQGLTEAFF.